Presented here are 30 T cell receptor beta chains from one specimen sequenced in a study of blood T cell repertoires in COVID-19. The data were produced by immunoSEQ multiplex PCR, yet TCRdb's version contains in-frame clones alone and is incomplete. Here the sample spans about 58,000 clones, about 78% being singletons. The sequencing input was peripheral blood. The origin of the receptors is a human donor in a cohort sampled during active COVID-19.

This sequence joins TRBV5-1 and TRBJ2-5; D might be TRBD2 (7 bases). The V gene's germline CDR1 is SGHRS and CDR2 YFSETQ. The V gene lost 1 base and the J gene lost 5 bases, with 15 bases spanning the gap. The CDR3 spans 15 residues. DNA of the CDR3: TGCGCCAGCAGCTTGTTGGGGGGGCGCGTGGAGACCCAGTACTTC. It encodes CASSLLGGRVETQYF.

J is TRBJ2-7 and V is TRBV2; 7 bases align to TRBD2. V trimming: 8 bases; J trimming: 2 bases; junction bases outside the gene matches: 6. Germline values: CDR1 SNHLY, CDR2 FYNNEI. The CDR3 is made up of 13 amino acids. The CDR3 region has the DNA TGTGCCAGCCGGGGAGGGATTACCTACGAGCAGTACTTC. Translation gives CASRGGITYEQYF.

V is TRBV5-1 and J is TRBJ2-2; 12 bases match TRBD2. CDR3 length: 17 amino acids. Germline V gives CDR1 SGHRS, CDR2 YFSETQ. J gave up 6 bases and V 4 bases, and 10 bases lay outside the gene matches. Here the CDR3 DNA reads TGCGCCAGCAGCCAAACTAGCGGGAGGAGTGAGGCCGGGGAGCTGTTTTTT. Translation gives CASSQTSGRSEAGELFF.

This clone occurred once. The chain recombines TRBV4-1 with TRBJ1-2; TRBD1 aligns across 8 bases. The CDR3 is made up of 15 amino acids. The germline V gene encodes CDR1 MGHRA and CDR2 YSYEKL. V lost 4 bases, J lost 7 bases, and 11 bases stayed unmatched. The CDR3 here is CASSRSGQEFLGYTF. The CDR3 DNA reads as TGCGCCAGCAGCCGGTCGGGACAGGAATTTCTTGGCTACACCTTC.

J is TRBJ1-5 and V is TRBV27; 9 nucleotides align to TRBD1. Germline trimming cut 5 bases from V and 6 bases from J; bases unmatched to any gene: 11. CDR3 size: 16 residues. Germline V gene data show CDR1 as MNHEY and CDR2 as SMNVEV (reference sequence). CDR3 in amino acids: CASSPGDRVVGQPQHF. In DNA form, the CDR3 reads TGTGCCAGCAGTCCGGGGGACAGGGTTGTCGGTCAGCCCCAGCATTTT.

The gene calls are TRBV11-1 and TRBJ2-7; TRBD1 matches at 7 bases. V lost 2 bases to trimming and J lost 9 bases; unmatched junction nucleotides: 10. CDR3 length: 14 amino acids. Germline values: CDR1 SGHAT, CDR2 FQDESV (reference sequence). The CDR3 DNA reads as TGTGCCAGCAGCTTAACCGACAGGGCTTCGGTGCAGTACTTC. Protein sequence: CASSLTDRASVQYF.

V gene TRBV6-5 combines with J gene TRBJ1-2, with TRBD1 as a possible D gene (6 bases). From germline, CDR1 is MNHEY and CDR2 SVGAGI. Trimming removed 7 bases at V and 4 bases at J, with 19 bases between. The CDR3 runs to 15 residues. The CDR3 spells CASKPTEQGFYGYTF. The CDR3 DNA follows: TGTGCCAGCAAACCTACCGAACAGGGATTCTATGGCTACACCTTC.

This chain links TRBV29-1 with TRBJ1-1; D ambiguous. Germline V gene data show CDR1 as SQVTM and CDR2 as ANQGSEA. With 5 bases removed from V and 7 bases from J, the gap between germline ends came to 11 bases. The CDR3 covers 11 residues. CDR3 region: CSVLPPGEAFF. The CDR3, as DNA: TGCAGCGTTCTGCCCCCAGGTGAAGCTTTCTTT. Supplemented by reference TRBV29-1 and TRBJ1-1, the full variable domain reads SAVISQKPSRDICQRGTSLTIQCQVDSQVTMMFWYRQQPGQSLTLIATANQGSEATYESGFVIDKFPISRPNLTFSTLTVSNMSPEDSSIYLCSVLPPGEAFFGQGTRLTVV.

The chain combines TRBV25-1 with TRBJ2-1; 9 bases fit TRBD2. CDR3 size: 16 residues. Germline V gene data show CDR1 as MGHDK and CDR2 as SYGVNS. With 7 bases clipped from V and 8 bases from J, the junction kept 15 bases outside the gene matches. The CDR3 spells CASTKEASGIGDEQFF. The CDR3 DNA follows: TGTGCCAGCACCAAGGAGGCTAGCGGGATAGGCGATGAGCAGTTCTTC. The variable domain in full, with the rest retrieved from reference TRBV25-1 and TRBJ2-1, is EADIYQTPRYLVIGTGKKITLECSQTMGHDKMYWYQQDPGMELHLIHYSYGVNSTEKGDLSSESTVSRIRTEHFPLTLESARPSHTSQYLCASTKEASGIGDEQFFGPGTRLTVL.

V and J are TRBV5-6 and TRBJ1-1; 8 bases map to TRBD1. The CDR3 covers 16 residues. The junction had 10 bases not matched to a gene; V was cut back by 0 bases and J by 6 bases. CDR1 and CDR2 (germline): SGHDT, YYEEEE. The CDR3 region is CASSLGQGKVFAEAFF. The CDR3 bases are TGTGCCAGCAGCTTGGGACAGGGGAAAGTATTCGCTGAAGCTTTCTTT.

J is TRBJ2-7 and V is TRBV6-5, with a possible D match to TRBD2 (7 bases). The CDR3 has 14 residues. Looked up from germline, CDR1 is MNHEY and CDR2 is SVGAGI. Trimming pared 2 bases from V and 5 bases from J, leaving 13 bases between. The DNA of the CDR3 is TGTGCCAGCAGTTACAAGAGGGGGGGAGACGAGCAGTACTTC. Amino acid sequence: CASSYKRGGDEQYF.

The rearrangement uses TRBV29-1 and TRBJ2-5; TRBD2 might be the D (5 bases). This CDR3 has 19 amino acids. Germline V gene sequence: CDR1 SQVTM, CDR2 ANQGSEA. V was pared by 0 bases and J by 1 base, with 24 bases between. CDR3: CSVEDPFPPLPGLQETQYF. CDR3 coding DNA: TGCAGCGTTGAAGATCCGTTCCCCCCACTTCCCGGACTCCAAGAGACCCAGTACTTC. The variable domain in full, with the rest retrieved from reference TRBV29-1 and TRBJ2-5, is SAVISQKPSRDICQRGTSLTIQCQVDSQVTMMFWYRQQPGQSLTLIATANQGSEATYESGFVIDKFPISRPNLTFSTLTVSNMSPEDSSIYLCSVEDPFPPLPGLQETQYFGPGTRLLVL.

The chain couples TRBV23-1 to TRBJ1-2; the D is unclear. TRBV23-1 falls under the ORF class, with uncertain function. Trimming removed 8 bases at V and 5 bases at J, with 12 bases between. The CDR3 totals 12 residues. DNA of the CDR3: TGCGCCAGCCAGGAGGCGGAATATGGCTACACCTTC. This sequence encodes CASQEAEYGYTF.

The chain uses TRBV6-6 and TRBJ2-7; 9 bases fit TRBD1. Germline CDR1 reads MNHNY; CDR2 reads SVGAGI (reference sequence). The CDR3 is 15 residues long. V gave up 5 bases and J gave up 3 bases; unmatched junction bases: 8. CDR3 protein: CASSTTGTGNYEQYF. The CDR3 nucleotides are TGTGCCAGCAGTACCACCGGGACAGGGAACTACGAGCAGTACTTC.

The chain employs TRBV19 and TRBJ2-2, with D perhaps matching TRBD1 (5 bases). Germline V CDR1 and CDR2: LNHDA, SQIVND (reference sequence). Trimming shortened V by 3 bases and J by 3 bases, and 8 bases separated the two germline ends. The CDR3 consists of 14 residues. The CDR3 loop is CASSISRDTGELFF. The CDR3 coding sequence is TGTGCCAGTAGTATCTCCAGGGACACCGGGGAGCTGTTTTTT.

The V call is TRBV6-6, the J call TRBJ2-1; D is undetermined. The length of the CDR3 is 14 residues. Germline V gene sequence: CDR1 MNHNY, CDR2 SVGAGI (reference sequence). Trimming took 2 bases from V and 3 from J, leaving 8 bases between them. The CDR3 DNA reads TGTGCCAGCAGTTACAAATACAGCTACAATGAGCAGTTCTTC. Residues: CASSYKYSYNEQFF.

This rearrangement joins TRBV11-2 to TRBJ2-7; TRBD1 aligns across 9 bases. Germline CDR1 is SGHAT and CDR2 is FQNNGV. This CDR3 comprises 14 residues. Trimming took 5 bases from V and 6 from J; bases not matched to a gene: 8. The CDR3 coding sequence is TGTGCCAGCAGCCCCAGGACAGGGGCATTCGAGCAGTACTTC. Protein: CASSPRTGAFEQYF.

V gene TRBV5-1 combines with J gene TRBJ1-1; possible D gene TRBD1, 5 bases. Per the germline V gene, CDR1 is SGHRS and CDR2 is YFSETQ. V lost 2 bases, J lost 5 bases, and 16 bases lay in between. There are 15 residues in the CDR3. CDR3 coding DNA: TGCGCCAGCAGCTTTGCCCGACAGCCGGTTACTGAAGCTTTCTTT. Amino acids: CASSFARQPVTEAFF. Based on the CDR3 plus reference TRBV5-1 and TRBJ1-1, the full variable domain is KAGVTQTPRYLIKTRGQQVTLSCSPISGHRSVSWYQQTPGQGLQFLFEYFSETQRNKGNFPGRFSGRQFSNSRSEMNVSTLELGDSALYLCASSFARQPVTEAFFGQGTRLTVV.

This clone is judged medium-sized. The chain couples TRBV3-1 (or the pseudogene TRBV3-2) to TRBJ2-7, with 8 positions matching TRBD2. The V and J ends lost 1 base and 4 bases, in that order; junction bases with no gene match: 3. Looked up from germline, CDR1 is LGHDT and CDR2 is YNNKEL (reference sequence). The CDR3 has 14 residues. The CDR3, as DNA: TGTGCCAGCAGCCAAGCCGGGACTAGTTACGAGCAGTACTTC. This codes for CASSQAGTSYEQYF.

The chain uses TRBV6-1 and TRBJ1-1; TRBD1 aligns across 7 bases. CDR1 and CDR2 (germline): MNHNS, SASEGT. V was clipped by 2 bases and J by 5 bases; unmatched bases: 5. The CDR3 is 14 residues long. The CDR3 here is CASSEKGAITEAFF. The CDR3 DNA reads TGTGCCAGCAGTGAAAAGGGGGCGATTACTGAAGCTTTCTTT.

The rearrangement links TRBV27 to TRBJ2-7, with 7 bases aligning to TRBD1. The ends lost 5 bases at V and 3 bases at J; junction bases unmatched: 10. CDR3 length: 15 amino acids. From germline, CDR1 is MNHEY and CDR2 SMNVEV (reference sequence). CDR3 sequence: CASSIPGQTFYEQYF. The CDR3 coding sequence is TGTGCCAGCAGTATACCGGGACAGACTTTCTACGAGCAGTACTTC.

The chain uses TRBV3-1 (or the pseudogene TRBV3-2) and TRBJ2-1; 10 bases line up with TRBD2. This CDR3 contains 16 residues. V gave up 6 bases and J gave up 2 bases; unmatched junction bases: 7. CDR1 is LGHDT, CDR2 YNNKEL, per germline (reference sequence). DNA of the CDR3: TGTGCCAGCAGGTATAGCGGGGGGAACACCTACAATGAGCAGTTCTTC. It is translated as CASRYSGGNTYNEQFF.

The rearrangement joins TRBV10-3 to TRBJ1-2; no reliable D call. In germline, CDR1 is ENHRY, CDR2 SYGVKD. The CDR3 has 14 residues. Trimming removed 9 bases from V and 0 bases from J, with 14 bases in between. CDR3 nucleotide sequence: TGTGCCATTTCCCGTAGAGATCCTAACTATGGCTACACCTTC. As protein: CAISRRDPNYGYTF.

The chain links TRBV30 to TRBJ1-1; 8 bases line up with TRBD1. The CDR3 sequence is 14 residues long. V was clipped by 5 bases and J by 5 bases; unmatched bases: 10. CDR1 is GTSNPN and CDR2 is SVGIG in the germline V gene (reference sequence). The CDR3 spells CAWRKTGVRTEAFF. For the CDR3, the DNA is TGTGCCTGGCGGAAGACAGGGGTCAGGACTGAAGCTTTCTTT.

This clone was seen more than once but under ten times. The CDR3: CSASRGGGSWEQFF. The CDR3 DNA sequence: TGCAGTGCTAGTCGTGGAGGTGGGTCGTGGGAGCAGTTCTTC. V is TRBV20-1 and J is TRBJ2-1; tentatively, D is TRBD2 (5 bases). The V end lost 3 bases, the J end lost 10 bases, and 19 bases lay between the germline ends. Germline CDR1 reads DFQATT; CDR2 reads SNEGSKA (reference sequence). CDR3 length: 14 amino acids.

V usage is TRBV4-1 and J usage is TRBJ1-3; D might be TRBD1 (5 bases). Germline CDR1 MGHRA, CDR2 YSYEKL. Deletions cut 4 bases from V and 0 bases from J, with 13 bases between. This CDR3 spans 16 amino acids. The CDR3 region is CASSRAQGFSGNTIYF. The CDR3 region has the DNA TGCGCCAGCAGCCGCGCCCAGGGCTTCTCTGGAAACACCATATATTTT.

V usage is TRBV2 and J usage is TRBJ2-7, with 16 positions matching TRBD2. There are 18 residues in the CDR3. Germline V lookup: CDR1 SNHLY, CDR2 FYNNEI. The J segment lost 0 bases and the V segment lost 3 bases, leaving 5 bases of the junction unmatched. The CDR3 reads CASSDLGTSGGASYEQYF. The CDR3 bases are TGTGCCAGCAGTGACCTGGGGACTAGCGGGGGGGCCTCCTACGAGCAGTACTTC.

V and J are TRBV18 and TRBJ1-2; the match to TRBD1 covers 7 bases. Trimming cost V 6 bases and J 3 bases; bases outside gene matches: 7. CDR1 and CDR2 from the germline V gene are KGHSH and LQKENI. The CDR3 runs 14 residues. The CDR3 nucleotides read TGTGCCAGCTCTCAACAGGGGTTCGACTATGGCTACACCTTC. Translating gives CASSQQGFDYGYTF.

This clone showed up just once. The chain recombines TRBV4-2 with TRBJ1-2; D perhaps matches TRBD1 (5 bases). Trimming stripped 3 bases from V and 5 bases from J, with 13 bases between. The germline CDR1 and CDR2 sequences are LGHNA and YNFKEQ. CDR3 length: 14 residues. CDR3 nucleotide sequence: TGTGCCAGCAGCCAGGACAAAGGGAGGTATGGCTACACCTTC. Translation: CASSQDKGRYGYTF.

V is TRBV28 and J is TRBJ2-6; 10 nucleotides align to TRBD1. This CDR3 region has 19 residues. The germline CDR1 and CDR2 sequences are MDHEN and SYDVKM. V lost 7 bases to trimming and J lost 1 base; unmatched junction nucleotides: 13. CDR3 sequence: CASIEDTWDRGSGANVLTF. CDR3 coding DNA: TGTGCCAGCATCGAGGACACATGGGACAGGGGATCTGGGGCCAACGTCCTGACTTTC.